The clone carrying this T cell receptor beta chain was detected many times. Its target is not known. Germline CDR1 is MNHEY and CDR2 is SMNVEV (reference sequence). The CDR3 is 18 residues long. V lost 3 bases, J lost 4 bases, and 11 bases stayed unmatched. The record originates from a study of T cells in Graves' hyperthyroidism and ophthalmopathy. General study results and limits: Most thyroid clonotypes expanded above 0.001 were also detected in blood. By a 13 V-J model, ophthalmopathy was set apart from stable hyperthyroidism.

Graves' hyperthyroidism was deemed stable given no ophthalmopathy progression within 18 months. Diagnosis of hyperthyroidism was new in patients aged 18 to 65, and its duration was under 2 months. Authors of the study amplified TCR beta CDR3 regions from RNA transcripts. With the HTBI primer set, the TCR CDR3 went through a first round of RT-PCR. TCRdb re-derived calls from the multiplex PCR reads in MiXCR, one entry per CDR3 protein. The data show approximately 430,000 distinct CDR3 sequences, about a sixth seen once. This TCR was recovered from a woman younger than 35 with Graves' hyperthyroidism. The chain is built from TRBV27 and TRBJ2-1; 11 bases are a match to TRBD2. The sequenced sample was blood. The CDR3 loop reads CASSLANTGTSGYNEQFF. CDR3 nucleotide sequence: TGTGCCAGCAGTTTGGCAAATACCGGGACTAGCGGATACAATGAGCAGTTCTTC.